Here is one T cell receptor beta chain with its context. Primers used in a second PCR of roughly 6 to 11 cycles were a sample-barcoded 5' primer and a J-beta primer mix. TCRdb called the 5' RACE reads again in MiXCR, with one record for every CDR3 protein. Of some 1.6 million distinct CDR3 sequences listed, about 31% are singletons. The entry originates in a study of blood T cells in healthy people across ages. The CDR3 loop spans 16 amino acids. V shed 5 bases and J 1 base; nucleotides not matched to a gene: 9. The germline V gene encodes CDR1 SGHRS and CDR2 YFSETQ. The receptor's source is a woman aged 25-40 years in good health. Sequenced: blood. The gene calls are TRBV5-1 and TRBJ1-1, with 9 bases identical to TRBD1. Written as DNA, the CDR3 is TGCGCCAGCAGTCCCGGGACAGGGTGGGCGAACACTGAAGCTTTCTTT. Its protein is CASSPGTGWANTEAFF.